A selection of T cell receptor beta chains follows, all from one sample in a study of CD8+ T cells in alopecia areata. The assay was immunoSEQ multiplex PCR, and TCRdb's table has in-frame clones only and misses some. The profile shows roughly 210,000 clones, 40% to 45% of them singletons. The sequences come from CD4+ T cells sorted from blood, collected around week 37, from a patient treated with tofacitinib. The source is a human donor with alopecia areata. The CDR3 runs from the conserved cysteine through the conserved F or W. The D gene is left open where the match is weak. Rows give clone size only sometimes, using once, few, many, or a class for an expanded clone.

TRBV4-2	few	TRBD2	TRBJ2-6	TGTGCCAGCAGCCCCGGACTAGCGGGAAGCCTTGGGGCCAACGTCCTGACTTTC	CASSPGLAGSLGANVLTF
TRBV7-2	few	.	TRBJ2-7	TGTGCCAGCAGCTTGGGCGGCAGGGCTTACGAGCAGTACTTC	CASSLGGRAYEQYF
TRBV5-5	few	.	TRBJ1-1	TGTGCCAGCAGCTTACACAGGAACACTGAAGCTTTCTTT	CASSLHRNTEAFF
TRBV29-1	.	TRBD2	TRBJ2-5	TGCAGCACCGGGACTAGCGGAGTGAATATGGAGACCCAGTACTTC	CSTGTSGVNMETQYF
TRBV29-1	few	TRBD1	TRBJ2-7	TGCAGCGTTGTGTTGCAGGGGGCAAACTACGAGCAGTACTTC	CSVVLQGANYEQYF
TRBV4-1	.	.	TRBJ2-3	TGCGCCAGCAGTGTAGCGGCCCCAGATACGCAGTATTTT	CASSVAAPDTQYF
TRBV29-1	.	.	TRBJ2-1	TGCAGCGCTAGGGTATTATGGTCCCGCGACCCGGCGTTCAATGAGCAGTTCTTC	CSARVLWSRDPAFNEQFF
TRBV30	.	.	TRBJ1-2	TGTGCCTGGAGTGCGGGCAGGGCCTCTGGCTACACCTTC	CAWSAGRASGYTF
TRBV29-1	.	.	TRBJ1-2	TGCAGCGTTCCCCGGAGGGCCAGGAGTGGCTACACCTTC	CSVPRRARSGYTF
TRBV7-8	few	.	TRBJ2-2	TGTGCCAGCAGCTTAACCGGAGGAGCGAACACCGGGGAGCTGTTTTTT	CASSLTGGANTGELFF
TRBV5-4	few	.	TRBJ1-2	TGTGCCAGCAGCACTGGGACACAATATGGCTACACCTTC	CASSTGTQYGYTF
TRBV5-1	few	.	TRBJ1-2	TGCGCCAGCAGCTTGGCGGGGCAGCCCTATGGCTACACCTTC	CASSLAGQPYGYTF
TRBV7-9	.	.	TRBJ1-1	TGTGCCAGCAGCCCGGATATGGACGGAGCTTTCTTT	CASSPDMDGAFF
TRBV11-2	.	.	TRBJ2-1	TGTGCCAGCAGCTTACCCCGATCCAACTCCTACAATGAGCAGTTCTTC	CASSLPRSNSYNEQFF